This T cell receptor (beta chain) was captured by sequencing in a study of shared clonotypes between healthy human individuals. Some clones are missing from TCRdb's copy, which holds only in-frame ones; the method was immunoSEQ multiplex PCR. This table holds approximately 110,000 clones, about 66% found once. Germline loops: CDR1 ENHRY, CDR2 SYGVKD. This CDR3 contains 14 residues. Trimming removed 10 bases at V and 1 base at J, with 17 bases between. The sample consisted of memory CD8+ T cells sorted from blood. Sample subset: CD45RO+ cells pooled with CCR7-negative TemRA cells. The TCR sequence derives from a woman in her 30s in good health. The chain joins TRBV10-3 to TRBJ2-7; D remains ambiguous. The CDR3, as DNA: TGTGCCACGTCGAAGGGCCTTATTTCCTACGAGCAGTACTTC. Encoded protein: CATSKGLISYEQYF.